These T cell receptor beta chains were read from a single sample in a study of CD8 T cells in Susac syndrome. TCRdb reprocessed the immunoSEQ multiplex PCR reads via MiXCR and lists one record per CDR3 protein. Found here are some 300,000 distinct CDR3 sequences, approximately 89% of them singletons; the top ten hold more than 0.15%. The sample taken for sequencing was CD8+ T cells from PBMCs. The source of these receptors is a human donor with multiple sclerosis. The CDR3 runs from the conserved cysteine through the conserved F or W. Each record gives: D gene, CDR3 length, clone size, V gene, J gene, CDR3 DNA, CDR3 protein. A D gene is named only where the DNA matches it firmly. Some rows have no size entry. The others give once, few or many, or a class for an expanded clone.

NA	13	few	TRBV7-2	TRBJ2-1	TGTGCCAGCAGCCCGGAGGGTTACAATGAGCAGTTCTTC	CASSPEGYNEQFF
TRBD1	15	NA	TRBV7-9	TRBJ2-1	TGTGCCAGTGGGACAGGGGGCCCCATAGCCAATGAGCAGTTCTTC	CASGTGGPIANEQFF
NA	16	NA	TRBV7-2	TRBJ2-7	TGTGCCAGCAGCTGGGGGACGGTAGGGAGCTCCTACGAGCAGTACTTC	CASSWGTVGSSYEQYF
NA	14	NA	TRBV28	TRBJ2-5	TGTGCCAGCAGTCCACCCCAGTTGGGGGAGACCCAGTACTTC	CASSPPQLGETQYF
TRBD1	14	few	TRBV19	TRBJ2-7	TGTGCCAGTACCACCGGGACAGCCGCCTACGAGCAGTACTTC	CASTTGTAAYEQYF
NA	13	once	TRBV20-1	TRBJ2-7	TGCAGTGCTAGATCCCTGGACGGTTACGAGCAGTACTTC	CSARSLDGYEQYF
NA	13	NA	TRBV27	TRBJ1-5	TGTGCCAGCAGCCGGGGCCCAGGGAGGCCCCAGCATTTT	CASSRGPGRPQHF
NA	12	NA	TRBV9	TRBJ2-3	TGTGCCAGCAGCGGTCTCACAGATACGCAGTATTTT	CASSGLTDTQYF
TRBD2	17	NA	TRBV6-1	TRBJ2-1	TGTGCCAGCAGTGAAGCGCTAGCGGGAGGGCCGTACGATGAGCAGTTCTTC	CASSEALAGGPYDEQFF
NA	14	NA	TRBV4-3	TRBJ2-2	TGCGCCAGCAGACCGGGACGTAACACCGGGGAGCTGTTTTTT	CASRPGRNTGELFF
NA	16	NA	TRBV18	TRBJ2-3	TGTGCCAGCTCACCGGGATCGGGGCCGAGCACAGATACGCAGTATTTT	CASSPGSGPSTDTQYF
NA	13	NA	TRBV4-1	TRBJ1-5	TGCGCCAGCAGCCACGGAGGCGGGACGGCCCAGCATTTT	CASSHGGGTAQHF
TRBD1	14	NA	TRBV2	TRBJ1-2	TGTGCCAGCAGAGGGGACAGGGGGCTTGATGGCTACACCTTC	CASRGDRGLDGYTF
NA	15	NA	TRBV9	TRBJ1-5	TGTGCCAGCAGCGTAGGTTCGGCTTACAATCAGCCCCAGCATTTT	CASSVGSAYNQPQHF
TRBD1	15	NA	TRBV7-9	TRBJ1-2	TGTGCCAGCAGCTGGACAGGGGGCAGCGGGTATGGCTACACCTTC	CASSWTGGSGYGYTF
NA	12	NA	TRBV6-2/TRBV6-3	TRBJ1-2	TGTGCCAGACGGCCAGGGATCTATGGCTACACCTTC	CARRPGIYGYTF
TRBD2	15	NA	TRBV7-6	TRBJ2-2	TGTGCCAGCAGCTTGACTAGCGGGGGGACCGGGGAGCTGTTTTTT	CASSLTSGGTGELFF
NA	15	NA	TRBV28	TRBJ2-1	TGTGCCAGCAGTTTATTGGCAGGGGTCAACAATGAGCAGTTCTTC	CASSLLAGVNNEQFF
TRBD2	14	NA	TRBV20-1	TRBJ2-1	TGCAGTGCTAGAGGGACTAGCTCCTACAATGAGCAGTTCTTC	CSARGTSSYNEQFF
TRBD2	17	NA	TRBV7-3	TRBJ2-1	TGTGCCAGCAGCTTATTCATTAGCGGGAGGGCCGGGAATGAGCAGTTCTTC	CASSLFISGRAGNEQFF
TRBD2	17	NA	TRBV6-5	TRBJ2-3	TGTGCCAGCAGTAACTGGGAGGGGCCCTCTAGCACAGATACGCAGTATTTT	CASSNWEGPSSTDTQYF
TRBD2	16	NA	TRBV7-9	TRBJ2-2	TGTGCCAGCAGCAGACTAGCGGAGTCGAACACCGGGGAGCTGTTTTTT	CASSRLAESNTGELFF
NA	16	NA	TRBV6-5	TRBJ2-1	TGTGCCAGCAGTTACGGAGCGCTGGGCTCCTACAATGAGCAGTTCTTC	CASSYGALGSYNEQFF